Here is one T cell receptor (beta chain) with its context. Antigen: not known. This sequence may be a read error, since a much larger clone differs from it by one base. Lacking the conserved final phenylalanine or tryptophan, this CDR3 likely reflects a read error. This sample stems from a study of CD8+CD57+ T cells in acquired aplastic anemia. Whole-study context: Sorted cells (CD4+ and CD8+) yielded DNA amounts that averaged approximately 3.2 ug. Findings and caveats of the study: Researchers report that approximately 28 CD8+ CDR3 sequences appeared in both patients and controls.

TCR beta VDJ and CDR3 profiling used genomic DNA as template. TCRdb used MiXCR to reprocess the reads, holding one entry per CDR3 protein. The profile shows about 180,000 distinct CDR3 sequences, 40% to 55% of them singletons. By flow cytometry, patients selected for sequencing had shown an expansion of CD8+CD57+ cells. No patient had been given any therapy when blood was sampled. Germline V CDR1 and CDR2: SGHNT, YYREEE (reference sequence). The CDR3 is made up of 12 amino acids. V shed 1 base and J shed 4 bases, with 4 bases lying between them. The rearrangement joins TRBV5-4 to TRBJ2-3; D remains ambiguous. Input material: sorted CD4+, CD8+, or CD8+CD57+ T cells (not recorded which) from PBMCs. This TCR was recovered from a human donor with aplastic anemia. The chain's CDR3 is CASSLPADTQYS. The DNA for the CDR3 is TGTGCCAGCAGCTTGCCTGCAGATACGCAGTATTCT.